The 10 T cell receptor beta chains in this list originate from one sample, sequenced in a study of cytomegalovirus exposure and HLA in healthy donors. The PCR ran on 60 Vbeta and 13 Jbeta primers. Profiled with immunoSEQ multiplex PCR; TCRdb holds only in-frame clones, not every one. The repertoire includes roughly 110,000 clones, around three quarters of them detected once, and 2.5% to 3.5% sits in the top ten. Sample: PBMCs. The receptors here all came from a woman aged 18 to 35 in good health and CMV-seropositive.

The chain recombines TRBV11-3 with TRBJ1-2, with D possibly being TRBD1 (5 bases). Trimming removed 6 bases at V and 5 bases at J, with 19 bases between. Germline CDR1 reads SGHNT; CDR2 reads YENEEA. This CDR3 is 15 amino acids long. The CDR3: CASSNYRTAAYGYTF. The CDR3 DNA is TGTGCCAGCAGTAACTACAGGACGGCGGCTTATGGCTACACCTTC.

The V call is TRBV5-1, the J call TRBJ2-7; 7 nucleotides line up with TRBD2. The J segment lost 0 bases and the V segment lost 4 bases, leaving 10 bases of the junction unmatched. This CDR3 spans 16 amino acids. Per germline, CDR1 SGHRS and CDR2 YFSETQ. CDR3 region: CASSRSSGTGSYEQYF. The CDR3 region has the DNA TGCGCCAGCAGCCGTTCTAGCGGAACCGGCTCCTACGAGCAGTACTTC.

J is TRBJ2-3 and V is TRBV7-2; 8 bases align to TRBD1. V shed 3 bases, J shed 2 bases, and the junction held 1 base outside the gene matches. CDR1 SGHTA and CDR2 FQGNSA come from the germline V gene. The CDR3 has 14 residues. The CDR3 spells CASSLDRDTDTQYF. The CDR3 DNA follows: TGTGCCAGCAGCTTGGACAGGGACACAGATACGCAGTATTTT.

The chain employs TRBV7-3 and TRBJ2-2; D is perhaps TRBD1 (6 bases). The CDR3 runs to 14 residues. From germline, CDR1 is SGHTA and CDR2 FQGTGA. With 6 bases removed from V and 9 bases from J, the gap between germline ends came to 17 bases. CDR3 sequence reads: CASRNYREARELFF. The CDR3 DNA is TGTGCCAGCAGAAACTACAGGGAAGCCAGGGAGCTGTTTTTT.

This rearrangement joins TRBV6-5 to TRBJ2-7, with unresolved D. This CDR3 has 13 amino acids. Germline V gives CDR1 MNHEY, CDR2 SVGAGI. Trimming stripped 0 bases from V and 6 bases from J, with 9 bases between. The CDR3 DNA follows: TGTGCCAGCAGTTACTCGGAAACGGGCGAGCAGTACTTC. Its translation is CASSYSETGEQYF.

The V and J genes are TRBV5-1 and TRBJ2-1, with TRBD2 identical over 11 bases. CDR3 length: 16 residues. Germline CDR1 and CDR2: SGHRS and YFSETQ. V lost 7 bases and J lost 9; bases outside the gene matches: 15. This CDR3 reads CASGRLAGGPSGEQFF. The DNA of the CDR3 is TGCGCCAGCGGCCGATTAGCGGGAGGGCCCTCAGGTGAGCAGTTCTTC.

This rearrangement joins TRBV7-9 to TRBJ1-1; D unresolved. V lost 1 base and J 7 bases, leaving 4 bases between the germline ends. CDR3 length: 11 residues. Germline CDR1 SEHNR, CDR2 FQNEAQ (reference sequence). CDR3 region: CASSLEREAFF. DNA of the CDR3: TGTGCCAGCAGCTTAGAGCGTGAAGCTTTCTTT.

The rearrangement joins TRBV7-9 to TRBJ2-5; D not certain. The CDR3 runs 15 residues. CDR1 is SEHNR, CDR2 FQNEAQ, per germline (reference sequence). Trimming removed 4 bases from V and 1 base from J, with 13 bases in between. CDR3 loop: CASSSYGVSQETQYF. DNA of the CDR3: TGTGCCAGCAGCTCCTACGGAGTCTCCCAAGAGACCCAGTACTTC.

This chain links TRBV29-1 with TRBJ2-7; 9 positions match TRBD1. The CDR3 runs to 16 residues. V was pared by 4 bases and J by 0 bases, with 10 bases of the junction left unmatched. CDR1 is SQVTM, CDR2 ANQGSEA, per germline. CDR3 DNA: TGCAGCGTTGTCAACCCCGGGACAGGGTTCTCCTACGAGCAGTACTTC. It is translated as CSVVNPGTGFSYEQYF.

This clone was counted once. The rearrangement links TRBV28 to TRBJ1-4; 7 nucleotides agree with TRBD1. Germline V gives CDR1 MDHEN, CDR2 SYDVKM. The CDR3 has 14 amino acids. V shed 6 bases and J 4 bases; nucleotides not matched to a gene: 5. The CDR3 protein is CASRPGGINEKLFF. The CDR3 nucleotides read TGTGCCAGCAGACCAGGGGGGATTAATGAAAAACTGTTTTTT.